The source of this T cell receptor beta chain is a study of cytomegalovirus exposure and HLA in healthy donors. In the study overall: The study's early data release held roughly 91 million unique TCRs from HLA-typed donors. General study points: Later analysis placed DRB1 highest and HLA-C lowest in TCR association rates, which differed by HLA locus.

Vbeta (60) and Jbeta (13) primers were used in the PCR. TCRdb's copy holds only in-frame clones and misses some; the assay was immunoSEQ multiplex PCR. This sample carries over 120,000 clones, just under 85% of them seen once, and the ten largest clones take around 8.8%. Comment on this clone: Its antigen is not known.

CDR1 and CDR2 from the germline V gene are MDHEN and SYDVKM. The CDR3 is 15 amino acids. J lost 7 bases, V lost 2 bases, and 8 bases had no gene match. Sequencing used PBMCs. The chain carries TRBV28 and TRBJ2-1, with 7 bases lining up with TRBD1. This sequence was found in a woman aged 60-70 years in good health and CMV-seropositive. As DNA, the CDR3 is TGTGCCAGCAGTTTAGCGGACAGGAGGAGAAATGAGCAGTTCTTC. This sequence encodes CASSLADRRRNEQFF.